Below are 7 T cell receptor beta chains sequenced from a single sample in a study of cytomegalovirus exposure and HLA in healthy donors. PCR primers comprised 60 Vbeta and 13 Jbeta primers. The assay was immunoSEQ multiplex PCR, and TCRdb's table has in-frame clones only and misses some. The sample contains more than 110,000 clones, just under 80% of which appear only once. Sequenced input: PBMCs. The receptors here all came from a man younger than 40 in good health and CMV-seronegative.

The chain has TRBV5-8 and TRBJ1-2; D is ambiguous. CDR3 size: 15 residues. Trimming stripped 4 bases from V and 0 bases from J, with 13 bases between. Germline lookup yields CDR1 SGHTS and CDR2 YDEGEE. The DNA of the CDR3 is TGTGCCAGCAGCCTACCTAGTGAGACTAACTATGGCTACACCTTC. This encodes CASSLPSETNYGYTF.

J is TRBJ2-2 and V is TRBV6-6, with 8 bases identical to TRBD2. Trimming at V came to 5 bases and at J to 3 bases, leaving 5 bases not matched to a gene. From germline, CDR1 is MNHNY and CDR2 SVGAGI (reference sequence). CDR3 size: 15 residues. CDR3 nucleotides: TGTGCCAGCAGTGCCGTCGGGGGGGACACCGGGGAGCTGTTTTTT. Encoded protein: CASSAVGGDTGELFF.

This rearrangement joins TRBV29-1 to TRBJ2-5; TRBD2 matches at 7 bases. CDR1 SQVTM and CDR2 ANQGSEA come from the germline V gene. Trimming at V came to 6 bases and at J to 7 bases, leaving 11 bases not matched to a gene. There are 13 residues in the CDR3. The CDR3 DNA sequence: TGCAGCGTCGTCGGACTAGGCCAGGGGACCCAGTACTTC. Translated: CSVVGLGQGTQYF.

CDR3 coding DNA: TGTGCCACCAGCTACGGGATAGGGTCTAACACCGGGGAGCTGTTTTTT. Translation gives CATSYGIGSNTGELFF. The chain combines TRBV15 with TRBJ2-2; D perhaps matches TRBD2 (5 bases). The V gene's germline CDR1 is LNHNV and CDR2 YYDKDF (reference sequence). The CDR3 runs to 16 residues. Trimming shortened V by 5 bases and J by 2 bases, and 15 bases separated the two germline ends. The whole variable domain, filled in from reference TRBV15 and TRBJ2-2, reads DAMVIQNPRYQVTQFGKPVTLSCSQTLNHNVMYWYQQKSSQAPKLLFHYYDKDFNNEADTPDNFQSRRPNTSFCFLDIRSPGLGDTAMYLCATSYGIGSNTGELFFGEGSRLTVL.

The chain links TRBV5-4 to TRBJ2-6; TRBD1 agrees at 7 bases. V lost 4 bases and J lost 1; bases outside the gene matches: 14. Germline V lookup: CDR1 SGHNT, CDR2 YYREEE (reference sequence). The CDR3 is 19 amino acids. The CDR3 here is CASSPSLAGGFSGANVLTF. In DNA form, the CDR3 reads TGTGCCAGCAGCCCCTCGTTGGCAGGGGGTTTTTCTGGGGCCAACGTCCTGACTTTC.

The V gene is TRBV19, the J gene TRBJ1-3; D is perhaps TRBD1 (5 bases). CDR1 is LNHDA, CDR2 SQIVND, per germline (reference sequence). CDR3 size: 14 residues. V lost 6 bases, J lost 4 bases, and 13 bases lay in between. This chain's CDR3 is CASSDRQLGNTIYF. For the CDR3, the DNA is TGTGCCAGTAGCGACCGACAGCTCGGAAACACCATATATTTT. Using reference TRBV19 and TRBJ1-3 for the parts outside the CDR3, the full variable domain is DGGITQSPKYLFRKEGQNVTLSCEQNLNHDAMYWYRQDPGQGLRLIYYSQIVNDFQKGDIAEGYSVSREKKESFPLTVTSAQKNPTAFYLCASSDRQLGNTIYFGEGSWLTVV.

The chain links TRBV28 to TRBJ2-1; tentative D call: TRBD2 (6 bases). V was cut by 4 bases and J by 8 bases, with 21 bases left in between. The CDR3 totals 16 residues. The germline gives CDR1 MDHEN, CDR2 SYDVKM. The CDR3 DNA reads as TGTGCCAGCAGTTCCTCTAGCGCCCAAAACGGCCATGAGCAGTTCTTC. Translating gives CASSSSSAQNGHEQFF.